The clone carrying this T cell receptor (beta chain) was detected a few times. Its matching antigen is unknown. Only in-frame clones appear in the TCRdb table, and some are missing; sequencing was by immunoSEQ multiplex PCR. The sample carries roughly 1,900 clones, about 80% recorded once. This record comes from a study of T cells after posttransplantation cyclophosphamide. V dropped 5 bases and J dropped 6 bases, with 17 bases sitting between them. This CDR3 comprises 15 residues. CDR1 SEHNR and CDR2 FQNEAQ come from the germline V gene (reference sequence). Cyclophosphamide on days +3 and +4 followed busulfan-fludarabine conditioning and a marrow graft. Findings and caveats of the study: Recipient CMV seropositivity and CMV reactivation strongly tracked TRB clonality. Skin or GI-infiltrating T cells shared few TRB sequences with blood. Later post-transplant blood repertoires were often dominated by donor CD8+ memory clones.

The chain carries TRBV7-9 and TRBJ2-1; D is undetermined. The sequences come from PBMCs, collected approximately 300 days after allogeneic stem cell transplant with posttransplant cyclophosphamide. This clonotype was sampled from a male patient aged 30 to 39 who received an allogeneic stem cell transplant from a related donor, was CMV-positive, and had acute GVHD only. The T cells may partly be graft donor cells. The CDR3 here is CASSPPISYGNEQFF. For the CDR3, the DNA is TGTGCCAGCAGCCCACCGATCTCCTACGGCAATGAGCAGTTCTTC.